This T cell receptor beta chain stems from a study of blood T cells in healthy people across ages. About the research overall: About one barcoded TCR beta cDNA was captured per two T cells. Points from the study as a whole: It was the long-lived donors that had more naive CD4+ cells and higher diversity than aged donors. Measured against age, TCR beta diversity per million T cells decreased in a roughly linear manner.

Alongside a J-beta primer mix, a sample-barcoded 5' primer served in a second PCR lasting about 7 to 12 cycles. TCRdb re-analysed the 5' RACE reads in MiXCR, keeping a single row per CDR3 protein. The data contain 600,000 to 650,000 distinct CDR3 sequences, under 65% of them seen just once; the ten biggest clones take up more than 35%. There were at least 5 micrograms of total RNA extracted from every sample. Regarding this clonotype: No antigen is known for it. Mismatch with germline at one junction end may stem from a read error.

The CDR3 spans 14 residues. CDR1 is SGHRS and CDR2 is YFSETQ in the germline V gene. This TCR was sampled from a man in his fifties or sixties in good health. V and J are TRBV5-1 and TRBJ2-7; D is perhaps TRBD1 (6 bases). Sequencing input: blood. DNA for the CDR3: TGCACCAGCAGCTCCGGGACACCTACCTACGAGCAGTACTTC. This encodes CTSSSGTPTYEQYF.